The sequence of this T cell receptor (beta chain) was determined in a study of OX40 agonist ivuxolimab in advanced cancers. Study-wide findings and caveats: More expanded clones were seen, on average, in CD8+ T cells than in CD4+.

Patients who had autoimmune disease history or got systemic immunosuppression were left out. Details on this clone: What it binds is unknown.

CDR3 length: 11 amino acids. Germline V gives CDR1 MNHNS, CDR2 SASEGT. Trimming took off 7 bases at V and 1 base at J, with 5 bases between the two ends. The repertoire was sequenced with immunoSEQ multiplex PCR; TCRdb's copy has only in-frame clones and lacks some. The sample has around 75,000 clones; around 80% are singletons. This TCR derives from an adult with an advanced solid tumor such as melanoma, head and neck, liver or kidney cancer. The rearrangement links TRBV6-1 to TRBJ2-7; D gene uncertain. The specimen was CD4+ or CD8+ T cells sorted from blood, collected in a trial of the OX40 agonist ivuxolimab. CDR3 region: CASIYSYEQYF. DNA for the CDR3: TGTGCCAGCATCTATTCCTACGAGCAGTACTTC.